This is a list of T cell receptor beta chains from one sample in a study of T cell repertoires in cytomegalovirus infection. TCRdb reanalysed the reads using MiXCR and keeps one entry per CDR3 protein. The repertoire holds under 850,000 distinct CDR3 sequences, with roughly 33% as singletons. No antigen has been assigned to these receptors. This specimen was cultured PBMCs, taken from culture after CMV antigen stimulation. The source of these receptors is a human donor in good health (CMV status not recorded). Some clones in this sample may be carry-over from other donors' samples. Each CDR3 is given with its conserved first and last residue. A D gene is named only where the DNA matches it firmly. Not every row has a clone size; where given, it reads once, few, many or a size class.

>NA|NA|TRBV27|16|TRBJ2-6
CASSPGHPSGANVLTF
TGTGCCAGCAGCCCTGGACATCCTTCTGGGGCCAACGTCCTGACTTTC
>few|NA|TRBV7-2|14|TRBJ2-1
CASSGLPSYNEQFF
TGTGCCAGCAGCGGGCTCCCATCCTACAATGAGCAGTTCTTC
>NA|TRBD1|TRBV5-1|15|TRBJ2-2
CASSAGQGKTGELFF
TGCGCCAGCAGCGCGGGACAGGGCAAAACCGGGGAGCTGTTTTTT
>few|NA|TRBV6-2/TRBV6-3|14|TRBJ2-2
CASSALLGTGELFF
TGTGCCAGCAGTGCACTTCTAGGCACCGGGGAGCTGTTTTTT
>few|TRBD1|TRBV12-3/TRBV12-4|14|TRBJ2-5
CASTRTGWQETQYF
TGTGCCAGCACCCGGACAGGGTGGCAAGAGACCCAGTACTTC
>NA|NA|TRBV7-2|12|TRBJ2-4
CASRGTPNIQYF
TGTGCCAGCAGGGGGACCCCAAACATTCAGTACTTC
>NA|NA|TRBV4-3|16|TRBJ2-1
CASSPRGPGSYNEQFF
TGCGCCAGCAGCCCCAGGGGACCCGGCAGCTACAATGAGCAGTTCTTC
>many|TRBD1|TRBV7-2|14|TRBJ2-7
CASSLFPGGYEQYF
TGTGCCAGCAGCTTGTTCCCAGGGGGCTACGAGCAGTACTTC
>NA|NA|TRBV12-3/TRBV12-4|13|TRBJ1-2
CASSFQGSRGYTF
TGTGCCAGCAGTTTCCAGGGATCTCGGGGCTACACCTTC
>few|NA|TRBV7-4|17|TRBJ2-1
CASSRYGSSSSYNEQFF
TGTGCCAGCAGCAGATACGGGTCATCGAGCTCCTACAATGAGCAGTTCTTC
>few|TRBD2|TRBV7-8|18|TRBJ2-3
CASSLEEGLAGSTDTQYF
TGTGCCAGCAGCTTAGAGGAAGGACTAGCGGGGAGCACAGATACGCAGTATTTT
>few|TRBD1|TRBV11-2|14|TRBJ1-4
CASSFVNRGEKLFF
TGTGCCAGCAGCTTTGTAAACAGGGGTGAAAAACTGTTTTTT
>NA|TRBD2|TRBV7-2|19|TRBJ2-5
CASSLPPDRIAGDWETQYF
TGTGCCAGCAGCTTACCACCGGACCGAATAGCGGGAGACTGGGAGACCCAGTACTTC
>NA|NA|TRBV11-1|15|TRBJ1-2
CASSILDRLPNGYTF
TGTGCCAGCAGCATACTAGACAGACTTCCTAATGGCTACACCTTC
>few|NA|TRBV6-5|13|TRBJ1-2
CASSRGTSYGYTF
TGTGCCAGCAGCCGCGGGACTAGCTATGGCTACACCTTC
>few|TRBD2|TRBV20-1|16|TRBJ2-6
CGALAGGSSGANVLTF
TGCGGGGCCCTAGCGGGGGGGAGCTCTGGGGCCAACGTCCTGACTTTC
>NA|NA|TRBV11-2|17|TRBJ2-1
CASRQPYRLHSYNEQFF
TGTGCCAGCAGGCAACCCTACAGACTACACTCCTACAATGAGCAGTTCTTC
>few|TRBD1|TRBV12-3/TRBV12-4|14|TRBJ1-1
CASSKRTGVAEAFF
TGTGCCAGCAGTAAGAGGACAGGGGTCGCTGAAGCTTTCTTT
>NA|TRBD1|TRBV20-1|15|TRBJ2-3
CSARSGQGLTDTQYF
TGCAGTGCTAGGAGCGGACAGGGATTGACAGATACGCAGTATTTT
>few|NA|TRBV7-9|11|TRBJ2-7
CASRIGYEQYF
TGTGCCAGCAGGATCGGATACGAGCAGTACTTC
>NA|TRBD2|TRBV4-1|18|TRBJ2-2
CASSQDISRTSGTGELFF
TGCGCCAGCAGCCAAGATATTTCGCGTACTAGCGGAACCGGGGAGCTGTTTTTT
>NA|TRBD2|TRBV7-2|15|TRBJ2-2
CASSLFWGGTGELFF
TGTGCCAGCAGCTTATTTTGGGGGGGCACCGGGGAGCTGTTTTTT
>once|NA|TRBV28|12|TRBJ1-2
CATSARRIRCTF
TGTGCCACCTCAGCTCGGAGGATTCGATGCACCTTC
>NA|NA|TRBV20-1|13|TRBJ2-3
CSAKGSRSDTQYF
TGCAGTGCTAAAGGTTCTCGATCAGATACGCAGTATTTT
>few|TRBD1|TRBV5-4|15|TRBJ1-4
CASSLGLGGDEKLFF
TGTGCCAGCAGCTTAGGTTTAGGGGGCGATGAAAAACTGTTTTTT
>few|NA|TRBV12-3/TRBV12-4|13|TRBJ1-5
CASSLEAGGTQHF
TGTGCCAGCAGTTTAGAAGCGGGTGGGACCCAGCATTTT
>NA|TRBD2|TRBV6-2/TRBV6-3|19|TRBJ2-6
CASRRAPGLGSSGANVLTF
TGTGCCAGCAGACGCGCCCCGGGACTAGGTTCCTCTGGGGCCAACGTCCTGACTTTC
>NA|TRBD1|TRBV6-2/TRBV6-3|15|TRBJ1-4
CASSSRQGNTEKLFF
TGTGCCAGCAGTTCGCGACAGGGGAATACTGAAAAACTGTTTTTT
>NA|TRBD1|TRBV19|16|TRBJ2-1
CASSTLTGVPYNEQFF
TGTGCCAGTAGTACCCTAACAGGGGTCCCCTACAATGAGCAGTTCTTC
>NA|NA|TRBV5-1|16|TRBJ2-5
CASSFRTRHLQETQYF
TGCGCCAGCAGCTTTAGAACCCGACACCTCCAAGAGACCCAGTACTTC
>NA|TRBD2|TRBV12-3/TRBV12-4|17|TRBJ2-3
CASSLAGWGISTDTQYF
TGTGCCAGCAGTCTAGCGGGGTGGGGTATCAGCACAGATACGCAGTATTTT
>NA|NA|TRBV10-3|15|TRBJ2-1
CAISVGRDSGNEQFF
TGTGCCATCAGTGTGGGCCGGGACTCGGGCAATGAGCAGTTCTTC
>few|TRBD1|TRBV6-5|16|TRBJ2-3
CASSFRTGGMTDTQYF
TGTGCCAGCAGTTTCCGGACAGGGGGGATGACAGATACGCAGTATTTT
>few|TRBD2|TRBV5-1|18|TRBJ2-1
CASSPGLAGGPTYNEQFF
TGCGCCAGCAGCCCGGGACTAGCGGGAGGGCCCACCTACAATGAGCAGTTCTTC
>NA|NA|TRBV5-5|15|TRBJ2-1
CGSSEGGYGGNEQFF
TGTGGCAGCAGCGAGGGTGGATACGGGGGCAATGAGCAGTTCTTC
>NA|TRBD1|TRBV2|17|TRBJ2-1
CASSGTGKPENYNEQFF
TGTGCCAGCAGTGGGACAGGGAAACCCGAAAACTACAATGAGCAGTTCTTC
>few|TRBD2|TRBV7-2|18|TRBJ2-1
CASSLGLGGTFSYNEQFF
TGTGCCAGCAGCTTGGGACTAGGGGGGACATTCTCCTACAATGAGCAGTTCTTC
>few|NA|TRBV7-2|14|TRBJ2-1
CASSWVQGDNEQFF
TGTGCCAGCAGCTGGGTCCAGGGCGACAATGAGCAGTTCTTC
>NA|TRBD2|TRBV7-9|15|TRBJ2-1
CASSISGKIVDEQFF
TGTGCCAGCAGCATTAGCGGGAAAATTGTCGATGAGCAGTTCTTC
>few|NA|TRBV15|12|TRBJ1-5
CATSRDRGSQHF
TGTGCCACCAGCAGAGATCGGGGGTCCCAGCATTTT
>NA|NA|TRBV6-1|13|TRBJ1-5
CASSEARDQPQHF
TGTGCCAGCAGTGAAGCGAGAGATCAGCCCCAGCATTTT
>once|TRBD1|TRBV7-4|16|TRBJ1-2
CASSRDRGEYDYGYTF
TGTGCCAGCAGCCGAGACAGGGGCGAATATGACTATGGCTACACCTTC
>NA|NA|TRBV11-1|14|TRBJ2-7
CASSFEWRGSEQYF
TGTGCCAGCAGCTTCGAATGGAGAGGTTCGGAGCAGTACTTC
>few|NA|TRBV5-4|16|TRBJ2-6
CASSQGRFSGANVLTF
TGTGCCAGCAGCCAGGGCAGATTCTCTGGGGCCAACGTCCTGACTTTC
>few|NA|TRBV4-1|13|TRBJ1-2
CASSQVGLYGYTF
TGCGCCAGCAGCCAAGTGGGACTGTATGGCTACACCTTC